The T cell receptor beta chain described here comes from a study of blood T cell repertoires in COVID-19. Looking at the study overall: Some COVID-19 samples were acute and others convalescent; all came from the United States, Italy and Spain. T cells, B-cell-depleted T cells, or PBMCs supplied cDNA or gDNA.

Data came from immunoSEQ multiplex PCR; TCRdb stores just in-frame clones and leaves some out. The table has 270,000 or so clones, roughly 81% seen once; the top ten hold approximately 6.6%. CDR3 length equals 15 residues. Germline V gene lookup returns CDR1 SGDLS and CDR2 YYNGEE. V lost 3 bases and J lost 4; bases outside the gene matches: 7. Material for sequencing was PBMCs or T cells enriched from blood (not recorded which). The sequence derives from a woman in her 50s who had been exposed to COVID-19. The chain joins TRBV9 to TRBJ2-1; TRBD2 aligns across 7 bases. CDR3 sequence: CASSAGGGPYNEQFF. CDR3 DNA: TGTGCCAGCAGCGCTGGGGGGGGACCGTACAATGAGCAGTTCTTC.